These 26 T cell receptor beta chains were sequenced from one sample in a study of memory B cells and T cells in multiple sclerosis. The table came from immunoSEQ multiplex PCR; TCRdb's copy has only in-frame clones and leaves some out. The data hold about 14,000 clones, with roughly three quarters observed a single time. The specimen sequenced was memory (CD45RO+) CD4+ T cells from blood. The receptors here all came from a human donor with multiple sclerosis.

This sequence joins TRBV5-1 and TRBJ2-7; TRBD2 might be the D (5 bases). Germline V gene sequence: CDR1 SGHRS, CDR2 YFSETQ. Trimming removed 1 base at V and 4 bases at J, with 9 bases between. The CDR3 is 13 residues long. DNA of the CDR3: TGCGCCAGCAGCTTGCCAGGACTTTACGAGCAGTACTTC. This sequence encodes CASSLPGLYEQYF.

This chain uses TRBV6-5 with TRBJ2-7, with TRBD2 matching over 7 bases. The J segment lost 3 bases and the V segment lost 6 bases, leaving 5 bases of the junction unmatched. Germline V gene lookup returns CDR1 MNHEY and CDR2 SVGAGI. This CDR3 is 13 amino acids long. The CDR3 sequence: CASRRPGGYEQYF. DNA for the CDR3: TGTGCCAGCAGGCGCCCGGGGGGCTACGAGCAGTACTTC.

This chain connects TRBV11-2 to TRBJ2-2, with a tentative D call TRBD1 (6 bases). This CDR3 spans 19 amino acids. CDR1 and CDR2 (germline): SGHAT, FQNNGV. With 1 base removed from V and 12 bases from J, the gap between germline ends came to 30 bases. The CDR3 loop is CASSLVGRSGDPSRAKLFF. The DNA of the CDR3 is TGTGCCAGCAGCTTAGTTGGTCGGTCAGGGGACCCGAGTAGGGCGAAGCTGTTTTTT.

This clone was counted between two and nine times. The CDR3 protein is CASSSGTSAHTDTQYF. CDR3 in DNA: TGTGCCAGCAGCTCCGGGACTAGCGCCCACACAGATACGCAGTATTTT. The chain joins TRBV11-3 to TRBJ2-3; TRBD2 agrees at 10 bases. Unmatched junction bases numbered 6, after V lost 4 bases and J lost 2 bases. This CDR3 contains 16 residues. The germline CDR1 and CDR2 sequences are SGHNT and YENEEA.

The CDR3 sequence is CSVEGGGHGELFF. CDR3 in DNA: TGCAGCGTTGAAGGAGGGGGCCACGGGGAGCTGTTTTTT. The genes are TRBV29-1 and TRBJ2-2; TRBD1 matches at 7 bases. CDR1 is SQVTM and CDR2 is ANQGSEA in the germline V gene. Trimming cost V 1 base and J 7 bases; bases outside gene matches: 3. The CDR3 contains 13 residues.

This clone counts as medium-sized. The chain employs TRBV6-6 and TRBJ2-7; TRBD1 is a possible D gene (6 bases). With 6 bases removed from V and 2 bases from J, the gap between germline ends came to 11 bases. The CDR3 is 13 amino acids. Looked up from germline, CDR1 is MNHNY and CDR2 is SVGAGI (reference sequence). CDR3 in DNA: TGTGCCAGCAGGGACAGTAAAACCTACGAGCAGTACTTC. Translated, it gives CASRDSKTYEQYF.

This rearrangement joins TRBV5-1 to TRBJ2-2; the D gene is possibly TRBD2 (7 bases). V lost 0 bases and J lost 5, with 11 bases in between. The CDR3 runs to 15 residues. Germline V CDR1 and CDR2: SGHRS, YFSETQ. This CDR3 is CASSLAAGATGELFF. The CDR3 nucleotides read TGCGCCAGCAGCTTGGCCGCGGGGGCGACCGGGGAGCTGTTTTTT.

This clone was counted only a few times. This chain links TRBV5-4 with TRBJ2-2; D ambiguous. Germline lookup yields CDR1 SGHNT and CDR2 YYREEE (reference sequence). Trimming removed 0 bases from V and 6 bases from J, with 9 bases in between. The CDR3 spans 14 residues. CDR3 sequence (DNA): TGTGCCAGCAGCTTGGCCCAGTATGCCGGGGAGCTGTTTTTT. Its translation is CASSLAQYAGELFF.

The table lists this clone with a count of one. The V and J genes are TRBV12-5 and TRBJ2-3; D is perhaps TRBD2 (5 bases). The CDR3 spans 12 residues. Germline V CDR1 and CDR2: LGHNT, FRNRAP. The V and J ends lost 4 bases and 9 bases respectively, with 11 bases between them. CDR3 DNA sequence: TGTGCTAGTGGTTATGGCGAGGGAACGCAGTATTTT. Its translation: CASGYGEGTQYF.

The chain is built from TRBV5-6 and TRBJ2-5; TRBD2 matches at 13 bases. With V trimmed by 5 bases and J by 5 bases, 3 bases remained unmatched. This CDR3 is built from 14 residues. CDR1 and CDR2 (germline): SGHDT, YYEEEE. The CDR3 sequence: CASRLAGGPETQYF. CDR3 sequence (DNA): TGTGCCAGCAGACTAGCGGGAGGGCCGGAGACCCAGTACTTC. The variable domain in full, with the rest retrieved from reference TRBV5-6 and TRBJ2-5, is DAGVTQSPTHLIKTRGQQVTLRCSPKSGHDTVSWYQQALGQGPQFIFQYYEEEERQRGNFPDRFSGHQFPNYSSELNVNALLLGDSALYLCASRLAGGPETQYFGPGTRLLVL.

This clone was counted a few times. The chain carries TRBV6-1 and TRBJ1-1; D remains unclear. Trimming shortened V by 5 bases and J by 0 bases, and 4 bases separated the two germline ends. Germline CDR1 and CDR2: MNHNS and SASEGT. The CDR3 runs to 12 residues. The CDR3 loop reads CASSHVNTEAFF. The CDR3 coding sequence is TGTGCCAGCAGTCATGTGAACACTGAAGCTTTCTTT.

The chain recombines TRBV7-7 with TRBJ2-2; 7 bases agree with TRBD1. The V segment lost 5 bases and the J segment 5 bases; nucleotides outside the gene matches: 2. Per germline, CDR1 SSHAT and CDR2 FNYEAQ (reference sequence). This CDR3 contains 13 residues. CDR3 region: CASSPQGTGELFF. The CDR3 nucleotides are TGTGCCAGCAGCCCACAGGGGACCGGGGAGCTGTTTTTT.

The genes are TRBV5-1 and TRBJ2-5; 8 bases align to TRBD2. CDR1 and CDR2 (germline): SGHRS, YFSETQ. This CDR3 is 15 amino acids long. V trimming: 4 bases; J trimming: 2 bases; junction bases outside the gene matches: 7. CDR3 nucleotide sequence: TGCGCCAGCAGCCCCCCACTAGCGGAGCAAGAGACCCAGTACTTC. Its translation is CASSPPLAEQETQYF. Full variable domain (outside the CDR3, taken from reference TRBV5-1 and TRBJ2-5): KAGVTQTPRYLIKTRGQQVTLSCSPISGHRSVSWYQQTPGQGLQFLFEYFSETQRNKGNFPGRFSGRQFSNSRSEMNVSTLELGDSALYLCASSPPLAEQETQYFGPGTRLLVL.

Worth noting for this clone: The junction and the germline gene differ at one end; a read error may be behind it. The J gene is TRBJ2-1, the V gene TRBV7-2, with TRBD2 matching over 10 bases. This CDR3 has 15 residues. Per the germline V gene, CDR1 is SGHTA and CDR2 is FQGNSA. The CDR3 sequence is CASNLAGGSYNEQFF. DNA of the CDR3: TGTGCCAGCAACTTAGCGGGAGGATCCTACAATGAGCAGTTCTTC.

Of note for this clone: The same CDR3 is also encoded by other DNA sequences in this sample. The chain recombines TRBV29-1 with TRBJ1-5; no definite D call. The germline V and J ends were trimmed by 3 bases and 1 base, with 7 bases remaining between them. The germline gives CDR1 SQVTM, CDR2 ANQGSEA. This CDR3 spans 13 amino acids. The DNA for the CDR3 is TGCAGCGTTGAGGCCGGGAGCAATCAGCCCCAGCATTTT. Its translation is CSVEAGSNQPQHF. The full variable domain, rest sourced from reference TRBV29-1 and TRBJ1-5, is SAVISQKPSRDICQRGTSLTIQCQVDSQVTMMFWYRQQPGQSLTLIATANQGSEATYESGFVIDKFPISRPNLTFSTLTVSNMSPEDSSIYLCSVEAGSNQPQHFGDGTRLSIL.

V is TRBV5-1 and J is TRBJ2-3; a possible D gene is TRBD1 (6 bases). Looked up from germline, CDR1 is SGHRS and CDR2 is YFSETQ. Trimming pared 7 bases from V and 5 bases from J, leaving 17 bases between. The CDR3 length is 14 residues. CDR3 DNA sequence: TGCGCCAGCCAAATACAGGGTTTCGTAGATACGCAGTATTTT. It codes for CASQIQGFVDTQYF.

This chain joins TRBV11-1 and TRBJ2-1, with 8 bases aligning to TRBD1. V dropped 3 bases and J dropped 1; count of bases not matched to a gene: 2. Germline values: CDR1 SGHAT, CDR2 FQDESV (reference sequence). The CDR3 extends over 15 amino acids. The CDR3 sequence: CASSFTGGSYNEQFF. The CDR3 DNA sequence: TGTGCCAGCAGCTTTACAGGGGGGTCCTACAATGAGCAGTTCTTC.

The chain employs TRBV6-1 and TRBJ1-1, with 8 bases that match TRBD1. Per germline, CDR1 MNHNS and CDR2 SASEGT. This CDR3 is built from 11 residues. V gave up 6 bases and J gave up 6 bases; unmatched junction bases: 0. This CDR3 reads CASRQGAEAFF. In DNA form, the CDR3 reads TGTGCCAGCAGACAGGGGGCTGAAGCTTTCTTT.

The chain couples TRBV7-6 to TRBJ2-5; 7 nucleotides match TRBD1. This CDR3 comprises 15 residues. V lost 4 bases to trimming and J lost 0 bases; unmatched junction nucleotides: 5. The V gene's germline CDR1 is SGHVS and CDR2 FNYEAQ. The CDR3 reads CASSSDRAYQETQYF. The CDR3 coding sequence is TGTGCCAGCAGCTCTGACAGGGCGTACCAAGAGACCCAGTACTTC.

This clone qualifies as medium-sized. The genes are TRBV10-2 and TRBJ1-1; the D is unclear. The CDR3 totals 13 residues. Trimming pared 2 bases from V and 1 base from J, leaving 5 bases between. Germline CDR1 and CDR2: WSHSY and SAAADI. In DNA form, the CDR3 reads TGCGCCAGCAGTGAGAGAGGGAACACTGAAGCTTTCTTT. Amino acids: CASSERGNTEAFF.

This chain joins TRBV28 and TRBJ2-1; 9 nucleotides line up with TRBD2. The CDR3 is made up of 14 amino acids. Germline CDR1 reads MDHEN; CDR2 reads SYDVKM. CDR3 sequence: CAVGREGANLEQFF. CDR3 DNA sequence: TGTGCAGTAGGGCGGGAGGGCGCCAACCTGGAGCAGTTCTTC.

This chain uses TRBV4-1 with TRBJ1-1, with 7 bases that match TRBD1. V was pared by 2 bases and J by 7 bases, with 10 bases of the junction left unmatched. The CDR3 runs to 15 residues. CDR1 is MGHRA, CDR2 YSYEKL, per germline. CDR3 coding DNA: TGCGCCAGCAGCCAACCTACGACAGGGATGGTTGAAGCTTTCTTT. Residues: CASSQPTTGMVEAFF.

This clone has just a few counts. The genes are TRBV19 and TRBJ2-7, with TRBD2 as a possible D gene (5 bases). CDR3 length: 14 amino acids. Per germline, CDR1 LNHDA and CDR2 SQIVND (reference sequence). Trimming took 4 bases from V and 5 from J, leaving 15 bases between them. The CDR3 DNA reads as TGTGCCAGTAGTAGTCAGCTAGCTGGGGACGAGCAGTACTTC. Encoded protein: CASSSQLAGDEQYF.

CDR3 protein: CASSALGVEKLFF. The DNA for the CDR3 is TGTGCCAGCAGTGCCCTAGGAGTCGAAAAACTGTTTTTT. This sequence joins TRBV6-1 and TRBJ1-4; D is undetermined. The CDR3 has 13 residues. Germline CDR1 and CDR2: MNHNS and SASEGT. Deletions cut 4 bases from V and 8 bases from J, with 11 bases between.

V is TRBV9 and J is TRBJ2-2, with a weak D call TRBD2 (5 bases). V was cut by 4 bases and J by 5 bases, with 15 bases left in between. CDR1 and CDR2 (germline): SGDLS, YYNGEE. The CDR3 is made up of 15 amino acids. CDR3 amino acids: CASSPHNGETGELFF. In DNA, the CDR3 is TGTGCCAGCAGCCCGCATAATGGGGAGACCGGGGAGCTGTTTTTT. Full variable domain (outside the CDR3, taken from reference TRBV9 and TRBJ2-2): DSGVTQTPKHLITATGQRVTLRCSPRSGDLSVYWYQQSLDQGLQFLIQYYNGEERAKGNILERFSAQQFPDLHSELNLSSLELGDSALYFCASSPHNGETGELFFGEGSRLTVL.

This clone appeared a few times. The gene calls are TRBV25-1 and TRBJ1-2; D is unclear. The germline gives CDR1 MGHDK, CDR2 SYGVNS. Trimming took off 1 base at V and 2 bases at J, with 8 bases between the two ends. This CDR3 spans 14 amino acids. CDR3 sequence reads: CASSEFGQNYGYTF. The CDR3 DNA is TGTGCCAGCAGTGAATTTGGGCAGAACTATGGCTACACCTTC.